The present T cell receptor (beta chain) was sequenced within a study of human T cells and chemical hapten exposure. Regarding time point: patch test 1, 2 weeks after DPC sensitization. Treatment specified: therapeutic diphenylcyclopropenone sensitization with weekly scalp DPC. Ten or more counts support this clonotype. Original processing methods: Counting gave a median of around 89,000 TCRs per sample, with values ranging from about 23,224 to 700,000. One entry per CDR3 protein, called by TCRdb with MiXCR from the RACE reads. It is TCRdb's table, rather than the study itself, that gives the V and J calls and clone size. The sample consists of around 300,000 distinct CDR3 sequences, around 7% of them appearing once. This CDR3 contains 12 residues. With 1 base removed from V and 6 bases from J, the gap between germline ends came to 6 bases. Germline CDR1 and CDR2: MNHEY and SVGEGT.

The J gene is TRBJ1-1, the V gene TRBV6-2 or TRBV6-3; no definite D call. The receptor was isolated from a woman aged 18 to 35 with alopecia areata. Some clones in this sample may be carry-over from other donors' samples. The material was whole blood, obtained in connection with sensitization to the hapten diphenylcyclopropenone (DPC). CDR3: CASSYWSAEAFF. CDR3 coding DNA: TGTGCCAGCAGTTACTGGAGCGCTGAAGCTTTCTTT.